This TCR beta chain was profiled in a study of blood T cell repertoires in COVID-19. Generated by immunoSEQ multiplex PCR, the TCRdb table keeps only in-frame clones and is missing some. The sample holds about 150,000 clones, roughly 80% seen once. The V and J ends lost 3 bases and 0 bases respectively, with 9 bases between them. CDR1 is LGHDT, CDR2 YNNKEL, per germline (reference sequence). The CDR3 is 14 residues long. This chain connects TRBV3-1 (or the pseudogene TRBV3-2) to TRBJ2-7; perhaps TRBD1 as D (6 bases). The sequenced material came from peripheral blood. The sequence came from a human donor in a cohort sampled during active COVID-19. The CDR3 DNA sequence: TGTGCCAGCAGCCAGAGACAGGCCTCCTACGAGCAGTACTTC. Translation gives CASSQRQASYEQYF.